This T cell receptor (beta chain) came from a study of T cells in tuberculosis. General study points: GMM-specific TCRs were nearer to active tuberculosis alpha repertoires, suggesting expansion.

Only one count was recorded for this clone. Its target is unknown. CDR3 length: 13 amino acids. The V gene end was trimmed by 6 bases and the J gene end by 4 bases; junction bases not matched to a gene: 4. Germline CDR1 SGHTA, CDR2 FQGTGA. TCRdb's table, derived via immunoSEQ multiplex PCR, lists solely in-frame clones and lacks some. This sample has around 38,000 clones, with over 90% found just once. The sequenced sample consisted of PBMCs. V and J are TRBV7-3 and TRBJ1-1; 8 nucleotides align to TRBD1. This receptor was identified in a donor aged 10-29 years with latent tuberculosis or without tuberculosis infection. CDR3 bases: TGTGCCAGCAGTCAGGGGGCGTTCACTGAAGCTTTCTTT. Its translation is CASSQGAFTEAFF.